This T cell receptor (beta chain) was captured by sequencing in a study of cytomegalovirus exposure and HLA in healthy donors. This PCR relied on a set of 60 Vbeta primers and 13 Jbeta primers. This table comes from immunoSEQ multiplex PCR, and its TCRdb copy is limited to in-frame clones, with some not included. The sample records around 130,000 clones, just under 75% being singletons. With respect to this clone: Its antigen is unidentified. At one end, the junction sequence differs from germline, possibly due to a read error.

Study-level points and caveats: When analyzed later, the rates of TCR association showed variation by HLA locus, with DRB1 the most and HLA-C the fewest.

Sequenced input: PBMCs. The clonotype comes from a middle-aged man in good health and CMV-seropositive.

CDR3 sequence: CASREGGRLEYF. CDR3 sequence (DNA): TGTGCCAGCAGGGAAGGGGGGCGCCTCGAGTACTTC. The rearrangement uses TRBV6-1 and TRBJ2-7; D tentatively fits TRBD1 or TRBD2 (6 bases each). The V gene's germline CDR1 is MNHNS and CDR2 SASEGT. The CDR3 is 12 amino acids.